This T cell receptor (beta chain) was recorded in a study of T cell repertoires in cytomegalovirus infection. Study at large: Newly reported HLA-C-restricted and thoroughly characterized HLA-B-restricted CMV epitopes were employed. Public signatures in TCR beta pointed to CMV infection and matching HLA type. Whole-study results and caveats: The response measured ex vivo was dominated by TCR beta clonotypes (HLA-C-restricted and CMV-specific). The cumulative frequency of public TCR beta families distinguished individuals who carried CMV together with the relevant HLA.

V lost 3 bases and J 3 bases, leaving 11 bases between the germline ends. The germline CDR1 and CDR2 sequences are MDHEN and SYDVKM. The CDR3 is made up of 14 amino acids. TCRdb re-called the reads through MiXCR, storing one row per CDR3 protein. Among about 60,000 distinct CDR3 sequences listed, around 20% were seen once. Regarding this clonotype: Antigen: not known.

Sequences were derived from CD8+ T cells from cultured PBMCs, sampled from culture after CMV antigen stimulation. This TCR derives from a human donor in good health (CMV status not recorded). Some clones in this sample may be carry-over from other donors' samples. The chain carries TRBV28 and TRBJ2-5; perhaps TRBD1 as D (5 bases). The CDR3 DNA sequence: TGTGCCAGCAGTTTGCAGGGTGGGGAAGAGACCCAGTACTTC. Encoded protein: CASSLQGGEETQYF.